These T cell receptor beta chains were read from a single sample in a study of cytotoxic CD8 clonotypes in ibrutinib-treated CLL. Repertoires were generated with immunoSEQ multiplex PCR, while TCRdb's copy carries only in-frame clones and drops some. The sample carries approximately 130,000 clones, 84% recorded once. The sample consisted of PBMCs, taken after 24 months of ibrutinib treatment. These receptors came from a human donor with chronic lymphocytic leukemia. CDR3s include the opening cysteine and the closing phenylalanine or tryptophan. The order of the fields is CDR3 DNA, CDR3 protein, J gene, V gene, D gene, clone size. D genes are given only for firm matches. Some rows have no size entry. The others give once, few or many, or a class for an expanded clone.

CDR3nt: TGTGCCAGCAGCGGAGGGACGGAGTGGGATTCACCCCTCCACTTT
CDR3aa: CASSGGTEWDSPLHF
j_gene: TRBJ1-6
v_gene: TRBV21-1
d_gene: -
abundance: -

CDR3nt: TGCGCCAGCAGTCAATTAGGGGACAGGGGGCCCCACACTGAAGCTTTCTTT
CDR3aa: CASSQLGDRGPHTEAFF
j_gene: TRBJ1-1
v_gene: TRBV23-1
d_gene: TRBD1
abundance: once

CDR3nt: TGTGCCAGCAGGAGTATCAGGGGCTCGAACGGGGAGCTGTTTTTT
CDR3aa: CASRSIRGSNGELFF
j_gene: TRBJ2-2
v_gene: TRBV6-5
d_gene: -
abundance: -

CDR3nt: TGTGCCAGCAGCCCGAGGGGACTAGCGGGGGGATACGAGCAGTACTTC
CDR3aa: CASSPRGLAGGYEQYF
j_gene: TRBJ2-7
v_gene: TRBV11-2
d_gene: TRBD2
abundance: -

CDR3nt: TGTGCCAGCGAAACGGGGAGAAATCAGCCCCAGCATTTT
CDR3aa: CASETGRNQPQHF
j_gene: TRBJ1-5
v_gene: TRBV6-1
d_gene: -
abundance: -

CDR3nt: TGTGCCAGCAGCAGCTTAAGGGGCAAAGACTATGGCTACACCTTC
CDR3aa: CASSSLRGKDYGYTF
j_gene: TRBJ1-2
v_gene: TRBV7-9
d_gene: -
abundance: -

CDR3nt: TGTGCCAGCAGCTTACTAGGGTTGGACACTGAAGCTTTCTTT
CDR3aa: CASSLLGLDTEAFF
j_gene: TRBJ1-1
v_gene: TRBV7-3
d_gene: -
abundance: -

CDR3nt: TGTGCCAGCAGCGTAGATGTCGGGGGGCACGGTTCTGGAAACACCATATATTTT
CDR3aa: CASSVDVGGHGSGNTIYF
j_gene: TRBJ1-3
v_gene: TRBV9
d_gene: -
abundance: -

CDR3nt: TGCACCAGCAGCCAAGATAATAACACAGATACGCAGTATTTT
CDR3aa: CTSSQDNNTDTQYF
j_gene: TRBJ2-3
v_gene: TRBV1
d_gene: -
abundance: -

CDR3nt: TGCGCCAGCAGCCCCGCAGGTGCGATGAACACTGAAGCTTTCTTT
CDR3aa: CASSPAGAMNTEAFF
j_gene: TRBJ1-1
v_gene: TRBV4-3
d_gene: -
abundance: -

CDR3nt: TGTGCCTGGAGTGTACGAGACAGGGGTCTATGGGAGCAGTACTTC
CDR3aa: CAWSVRDRGLWEQYF
j_gene: TRBJ2-7
v_gene: TRBV30
d_gene: TRBD1
abundance: -

CDR3nt: TGTGCCAGCAGTGAGACAGGGTGGGGCCAGCCCCAGCATTTT
CDR3aa: CASSETGWGQPQHF
j_gene: TRBJ1-5
v_gene: TRBV2
d_gene: TRBD1
abundance: -

CDR3nt: TGTGCCAGCCTCGGACTATCACGCACAGATACGCAGTATTTT
CDR3aa: CASLGLSRTDTQYF
j_gene: TRBJ2-3
v_gene: TRBV2
d_gene: -
abundance: once

CDR3nt: TGTGCCAGCAGCCCCGTGGAAGGCAATGAGCAGTTCTTC
CDR3aa: CASSPVEGNEQFF
j_gene: TRBJ2-1
v_gene: TRBV7-6
d_gene: -
abundance: -

CDR3nt: TGTGCCAGCAGACCTCCGGGACGGACTAATGAAAAACTGTTTTTT
CDR3aa: CASRPPGRTNEKLFF
j_gene: TRBJ1-4
v_gene: TRBV28
d_gene: -
abundance: -

CDR3nt: TGTGCCAGCAGTTCACCCGGGATAGCAGATACGCAGTATTTT
CDR3aa: CASSSPGIADTQYF
j_gene: TRBJ2-3
v_gene: TRBV6-5
d_gene: -
abundance: -

CDR3nt: TGTGCCAGCAGCTCCACTAGCGGGGATACCTACGAGCAGTACTTC
CDR3aa: CASSSTSGDTYEQYF
j_gene: TRBJ2-7
v_gene: TRBV7-2
d_gene: TRBD2
abundance: few

CDR3nt: TGTGCCAGCAGCCACCGGAGCGGGGGAAATCAGCCCCAGCATTTT
CDR3aa: CASSHRSGGNQPQHF
j_gene: TRBJ1-5
v_gene: TRBV5-8
d_gene: -
abundance: -

CDR3nt: TGTGCCAGTAGTCCTCAGCGGGGACGGGCATCGAACACCGGGGAGCTGTTTTTT
CDR3aa: CASSPQRGRASNTGELFF
j_gene: TRBJ2-2
v_gene: TRBV19
d_gene: TRBD2
abundance: -

CDR3nt: TGTGCCAGCAGCCCGTCCGGGACAGGGTTTGGAGAAAAACTGTTTTTT
CDR3aa: CASSPSGTGFGEKLFF
j_gene: TRBJ1-4
v_gene: TRBV9
d_gene: TRBD1
abundance: -

CDR3nt: TGTGCCTGGAAACATGGGGAAAAGGAAAAACTGTTTTTT
CDR3aa: CAWKHGEKEKLFF
j_gene: TRBJ1-4
v_gene: TRBV30
d_gene: -
abundance: -

CDR3nt: TGTGCCAGTAGTATAGCAGTGATGTCGTTCGCGGGGGGTGAGACCCAGTACTTC
CDR3aa: CASSIAVMSFAGGETQYF
j_gene: TRBJ2-5
v_gene: TRBV19
d_gene: TRBD2
abundance: -

CDR3nt: TGTGCCAGCAGTGAAAGGATGAACACTGAAGCTTTCTTT
CDR3aa: CASSERMNTEAFF
j_gene: TRBJ1-1
v_gene: TRBV6-5
d_gene: -
abundance: once

CDR3nt: TGTGCCAGCAGCCTGAGGATTCAGCCCCAGCATTTT
CDR3aa: CASSLRIQPQHF
j_gene: TRBJ1-5
v_gene: TRBV28
d_gene: -
abundance: once

CDR3nt: TGCGCCAGCAGCCAAGATCCGGGACAGGCCGTCACAGATACGCAGTATTTT
CDR3aa: CASSQDPGQAVTDTQYF
j_gene: TRBJ2-3
v_gene: TRBV4-1
d_gene: TRBD1
abundance: -

CDR3nt: TGTGCCAGCAGTTTACCAGGTTTGGTGACCCAGTACTTC
CDR3aa: CASSLPGLVTQYF
j_gene: TRBJ2-5
v_gene: TRBV28
d_gene: -
abundance: -

CDR3nt: TGTGCCAGCAGCTTCCAACAGGGAGGGGGGAACACTGAAGCTTTCTTT
CDR3aa: CASSFQQGGGNTEAFF
j_gene: TRBJ1-1
v_gene: TRBV7-2
d_gene: -
abundance: -

CDR3nt: TGTGCCAGCAGCCCGGGACTTTCTGAAGCTTTCTTT
CDR3aa: CASSPGLSEAFF
j_gene: TRBJ1-1
v_gene: TRBV7-9
d_gene: -
abundance: -

CDR3nt: TGTGCCAGTAGTCTCTCTCGTGTCCCCGCAGAGACCCAGTACTTC
CDR3aa: CASSLSRVPAETQYF
j_gene: TRBJ2-5
v_gene: TRBV19
d_gene: -
abundance: once

CDR3nt: TGTGCCAGCAGTTTAGCTTCGTTTACTGAGACCTACGAGCAGTACTTC
CDR3aa: CASSLASFTETYEQYF
j_gene: TRBJ2-7
v_gene: TRBV27
d_gene: -
abundance: -

CDR3nt: TGTGCCAGCAGCCCCGGAGGGGGGGGCTCTGGGGCCAACGTCCTGACTTTC
CDR3aa: CASSPGGGGSGANVLTF
j_gene: TRBJ2-6
v_gene: TRBV28
d_gene: -
abundance: -

CDR3nt: TGTGCCAGCCGTAATGGGGTGGGGAGGACTGAAGCTTTCTTT
CDR3aa: CASRNGVGRTEAFF
j_gene: TRBJ1-1
v_gene: TRBV27
d_gene: -
abundance: -

CDR3nt: TGTGCCAGCAGTGATTATGCGGGGAGCTCCTACAATGAGCAGTTCTTC
CDR3aa: CASSDYAGSSYNEQFF
j_gene: TRBJ2-1
v_gene: TRBV25-1
d_gene: -
abundance: -

CDR3nt: TGTGCCAGCAGCTCGCTCCCGGTGGATAATTCACCCCTCCACTTT
CDR3aa: CASSSLPVDNSPLHF
j_gene: TRBJ1-6
v_gene: TRBV13
d_gene: -
abundance: -

CDR3nt: TGTGCCTGGACCCGTGGCGTAGCCGAGGGGGAAAAACTGTTTTTT
CDR3aa: CAWTRGVAEGEKLFF
j_gene: TRBJ1-4
v_gene: TRBV30
d_gene: -
abundance: -

CDR3nt: TGTGCCAGCAGTAGATACTCCAGAGACAACTATGGCTACACCTTC
CDR3aa: CASSRYSRDNYGYTF
j_gene: TRBJ1-2
v_gene: TRBV27
d_gene: -
abundance: -